The present TCR beta chain was sequenced within a study of T cells in pancreatic ductal adenocarcinoma. Trimming took 0 bases from V and 5 from J, leaving 14 bases between them. Looked up from germline, CDR1 is GTSNPN and CDR2 is SVGIG (reference sequence). The CDR3 is 15 amino acids. Profiling relied on immunoSEQ multiplex PCR, and the TCRdb table lists in-frame clones only, not all of them. The sample records over 7,500 clones, roughly 90% being singletons. The selected patients with pancreatic ductal adenocarcinoma had surgery but no neoadjuvant therapy. The sample consisted of PBMCs. The sequence was collected from a human donor with pancreatic ductal adenocarcinoma. The V call is TRBV30, the J call TRBJ1-5, with D perhaps matching TRBD1 (5 bases). The CDR3 region is CAWSVGQGGDQPQHF. The CDR3 coding sequence is TGTGCCTGGAGTGTGGGCCAGGGTGGGGATCAGCCCCAGCATTTT.